A selection of T cell receptor beta chains follows, all from one sample in a study of CD8+ T cells in alopecia areata. Repertoires were generated with immunoSEQ multiplex PCR, while TCRdb's copy carries only in-frame clones and drops some. The sample has about 290,000 clones, nearly 60% seen once; the top ten hold 1.8%. Sequencing used CD4+ T cells sorted from blood, obtained at week 24, from a patient treated with tofacitinib. These receptors all come from a human donor with alopecia areata. CDR3s include the opening cysteine and the closing phenylalanine or tryptophan. The D gene is left open where the match is weak. Rows may omit the clone size; those that give it use once, few, many or a size class.

TRBV29-1	TRBJ2-7	NA	13	NA	TGCAGCGTCGAATATTCAGGTCTCTACGAGCAGTACTTC	CSVEYSGLYEQYF
TRBV5-6	TRBJ2-1	NA	15	TRBD1	TGTGCCAGCAGCTTACGAACCGGGACAGGGAATGAGCAGTTCTTC	CASSLRTGTGNEQFF
TRBV7-3	TRBJ2-5	NA	13	NA	TGTGCCAGCAGCTTGGCTCTAGGAGAGACCCAGTACTTC	CASSLALGETQYF
TRBV29-1	TRBJ1-1	NA	10	NA	TGCAGCGTTGTGGACCCTGAAGCTTTCTTT	CSVVDPEAFF
TRBV25-1	TRBJ2-7	NA	14	TRBD1	TGTGCCAGCAGTGAGACAGGGGCTCTGGACGAGCAGTACTTC	CASSETGALDEQYF
TRBV28	TRBJ2-7	NA	18	TRBD2	TGTGCCAGCAGTCGCCGTGTGAGAGTTAGCGGGGGGATATACGAGCAGTACTTC	CASSRRVRVSGGIYEQYF
TRBV29-1	TRBJ2-5	few	12	NA	TGCAGCGTTGAACTATCCCTAGAGACCCAGTACTTC	CSVELSLETQYF
TRBV30	TRBJ1-2	few	11	NA	TGTGCCTGGCGACGGCTAACTGGCTACACCTTC	CAWRRLTGYTF
TRBV28	TRBJ2-3	NA	13	NA	TGTGCCAGCAGTTTCCGCAACGTGGATACGCAGTATTTT	CASSFRNVDTQYF
TRBV20-1	TRBJ2-1	NA	10	NA	TGCAGTGCGAGAGGAGACGAGCAGTTCTTC	CSARGDEQFF
TRBV9	TRBJ2-6	NA	14	NA	TGTGCCAGCAGCGTAGGCGTGAGGGCCAACGTCCTGACTTTC	CASSVGVRANVLTF
TRBV10-3	TRBJ2-3	few	12	NA	TGTGCCACCTTCTCGGACCCTGATACGCAGTATTTT	CATFSDPDTQYF
TRBV5-1	TRBJ1-4	once	17	NA	TGCGCCAGCAGCTTGGGGAGACAACCTACAACTAATGAAAAACTGTTTTTT	CASSLGRQPTTNEKLFF
TRBV10-3	TRBJ2-4	few	11	NA	TGTGCCATCAGTGTGGGAAACATTCAGTACTTC	CAISVGNIQYF
TRBV7-3	TRBJ1-4	few	15	NA	TGTGCCAGCAGCACCCTCAGGGGCCTCTATGAAAAACTGTTTTTT	CASSTLRGLYEKLFF
TRBV11-2	TRBJ1-6	NA	15	TRBD1	TGTGCCAGCAGCCCCCCGACAGGGGCGAATTCACCCCTCCACTTT	CASSPPTGANSPLHF
TRBV30	TRBJ1-5	NA	19	TRBD1	TGTGCCTGGAGTGATGGACAGGGCTCCGGTGTGTATAGCAATCAGCCCCAGCATTTT	CAWSDGQGSGVYSNQPQHF
TRBV6-1	TRBJ1-2	NA	13	NA	TGTGCCAGCAGCCTGACAGCGAACTATGGCTACACCTTC	CASSLTANYGYTF
TRBV29-1	TRBJ2-5	few	13	TRBD2	TGCAGCCTCTCCGCTAGCGGGACAGAGACCCAGTACTTC	CSLSASGTETQYF
TRBV29-1	TRBJ1-5	once	12	NA	TGCAGCGTTGGGACCGAGGTGGGGCCCCAGCATTTT	CSVGTEVGPQHF
TRBV4-1	TRBJ1-1	NA	17	NA	TGCGCCAGCAGCCAAGTACACGGGGGGCTGGGGAGCACTGAAGCTTTCTTT	CASSQVHGGLGSTEAFF
TRBV7-2	TRBJ2-6	NA	18	NA	TGTGCCAGCAGTCGAGCCTCAGGTAGAGGGCGAGGGGCCAACGTCCTGACTTTC	CASSRASGRGRGANVLTF
TRBV11-2	TRBJ2-3	NA	12	NA	TGTGCCAGCTCCCCCCTGTCAGATACGCAGTATTTT	CASSPLSDTQYF
TRBV29-1	TRBJ2-5	NA	11	NA	TGCAGCGTTACGCCGCAAGAGACCCAGTACTTC	CSVTPQETQYF
TRBV5-4	TRBJ1-4	NA	15	NA	TGTGCCAGCAGCTCCTTCGCCCGCTCCAGTGAAAAACTGTTTTTT	CASSSFARSSEKLFF
TRBV6-6	TRBJ1-4	few	15	NA	TGTGCCAGCAATCGGGACATCGGCCGTAATGAAAAACTGTTTTTT	CASNRDIGRNEKLFF
TRBV4-2	TRBJ2-3	NA	18	TRBD2	TGTGCCAGCAGCCAAGACGGGAACGGGGGGGCGGGCACAGATACGCAGTATTTT	CASSQDGNGGAGTDTQYF
TRBV4-3	TRBJ2-7	NA	14	TRBD1	TGCGCCAGCAGCCAAACAGGGGGTACCTACGAGCAGTACTTC	CASSQTGGTYEQYF
TRBV14	TRBJ2-5	few	15	TRBD2	TGTGCCAGCAGCCAATTCACGGGGGGGCTAGAGACCCAGTACTTC	CASSQFTGGLETQYF
TRBV7-9	TRBJ1-6	NA	13	NA	TGTGCCAGCAGCGGCTACAGAAATTCACCCCTCCACTTT	CASSGYRNSPLHF
TRBV30	TRBJ2-6	NA	13	NA	TGTGCCTGGAGGCTCTCCGGGGCCAACGTCCTGACTTTC	CAWRLSGANVLTF
TRBV29-1	TRBJ1-1	once	12	NA	TGCAGCGTTGGCGGGAGCCGCACTGAAGCTTTCTTT	CSVGGSRTEAFF
TRBV9	TRBJ1-5	NA	14	NA	TGTGCCAGCAGCGTCGGGACGAGTGGTCAGCCCCAGCATTTT	CASSVGTSGQPQHF
TRBV4-1	TRBJ2-5	NA	15	TRBD1	TGTGCCAGCAGCCCCACGACAGGGCACCAAGAGACCCAGTACTTC	CASSPTTGHQETQYF
TRBV11-2	TRBJ1-1	NA	14	NA	TGTGCCAGCAGCTTAGTCAGGGAGGGGACTGAAGCTTTCTTT	CASSLVREGTEAFF
TRBV5-1	TRBJ1-2	NA	16	TRBD1	TGCGCCAGCAGCTTGGACTACCGGGACAGGAGCTATGGCTACACCTTC	CASSLDYRDRSYGYTF
TRBV5-1	TRBJ1-3	NA	15	NA	TGCGCCAGCAGCTTGGATCCGGGGTCAGGAAACACCATATATTTT	CASSLDPGSGNTIYF
TRBV5-4	TRBJ1-1	NA	13	TRBD1	TGTGCCAGCAGGGGACAGGGGAACACTGAAGCTTTCTTT	CASRGQGNTEAFF
TRBV7-9	TRBJ2-3	NA	17	NA	TGTGCCAGCAGCTTAACCCCTCGTGGGGGGGGCGAAGATACGCAGTATTTT	CASSLTPRGGGEDTQYF
TRBV4-1	TRBJ2-7	few	15	TRBD1	TGCGCCAGCAGCCAAGTTGGGACAGGGGTGTACGAGCAGTACTTC	CASSQVGTGVYEQYF